The clone carrying this T cell receptor beta chain appeared once. Here immunoSEQ multiplex PCR was the method, and the copy in TCRdb shows in-frame clones only, minus some. The sample yields about 200,000 clones, about four fifths seen once. These data belong to a study of cytotoxic CD8 clonotypes in ibrutinib-treated CLL. Looking at the study overall: After median 68 months, roughly 14 stayed in remission, approximately twelve progressed; responses about 24 partial, 2 complete. Collecting the response samples happened after a median 12 months of treatment, with a range of 6 to 36.

The germline V and J ends were trimmed by 0 bases and 7 bases, with 10 bases remaining between them. The CDR3 spans 14 residues. Germline CDR1 MNHEY, CDR2 SVGAGI. This sample comprised PBMCs, obtained after 12 months of ibrutinib treatment. The TCR was taken from a human donor with chronic lymphocytic leukemia. The chain combines TRBV6-5 with TRBJ2-1; a possible D gene is TRBD2 (5 bases). The CDR3 DNA sequence: TGTGCCAGCAGTTACTCGAGGGAGAGGAATGAGCAGTTCTTC. Amino acids: CASSYSRERNEQFF.